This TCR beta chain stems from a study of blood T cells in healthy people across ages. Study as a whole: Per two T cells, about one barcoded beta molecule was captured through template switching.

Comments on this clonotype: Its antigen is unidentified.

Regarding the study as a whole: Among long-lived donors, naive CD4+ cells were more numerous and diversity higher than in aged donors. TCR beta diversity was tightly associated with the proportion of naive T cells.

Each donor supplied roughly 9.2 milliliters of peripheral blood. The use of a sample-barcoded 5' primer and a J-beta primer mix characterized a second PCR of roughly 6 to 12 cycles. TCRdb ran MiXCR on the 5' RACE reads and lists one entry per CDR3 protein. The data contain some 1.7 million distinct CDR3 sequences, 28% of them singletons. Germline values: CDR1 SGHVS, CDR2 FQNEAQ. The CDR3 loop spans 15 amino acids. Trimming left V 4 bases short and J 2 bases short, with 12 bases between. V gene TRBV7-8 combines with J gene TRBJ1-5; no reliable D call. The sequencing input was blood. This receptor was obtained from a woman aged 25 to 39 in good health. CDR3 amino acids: CASSSNSRGNQPQHF. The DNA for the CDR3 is TGTGCCAGCAGCTCAAACTCCCGGGGCAATCAGCCCCAGCATTTT.